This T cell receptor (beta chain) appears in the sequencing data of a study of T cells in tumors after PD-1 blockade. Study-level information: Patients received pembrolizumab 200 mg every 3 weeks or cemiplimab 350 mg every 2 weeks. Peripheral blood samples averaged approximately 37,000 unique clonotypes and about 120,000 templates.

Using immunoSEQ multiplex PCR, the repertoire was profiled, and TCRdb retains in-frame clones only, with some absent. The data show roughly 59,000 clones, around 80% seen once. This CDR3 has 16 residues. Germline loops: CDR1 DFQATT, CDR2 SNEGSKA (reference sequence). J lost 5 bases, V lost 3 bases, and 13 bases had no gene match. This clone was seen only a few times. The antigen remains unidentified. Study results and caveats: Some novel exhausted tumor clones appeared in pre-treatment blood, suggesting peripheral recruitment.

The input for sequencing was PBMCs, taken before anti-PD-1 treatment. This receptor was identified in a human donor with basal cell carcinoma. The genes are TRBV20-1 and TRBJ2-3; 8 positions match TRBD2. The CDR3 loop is CSASVLAGLTQDTQYF. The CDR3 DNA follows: TGCAGTGCTAGTGTTCTAGCGGGTCTCACTCAAGATACGCAGTATTTT.